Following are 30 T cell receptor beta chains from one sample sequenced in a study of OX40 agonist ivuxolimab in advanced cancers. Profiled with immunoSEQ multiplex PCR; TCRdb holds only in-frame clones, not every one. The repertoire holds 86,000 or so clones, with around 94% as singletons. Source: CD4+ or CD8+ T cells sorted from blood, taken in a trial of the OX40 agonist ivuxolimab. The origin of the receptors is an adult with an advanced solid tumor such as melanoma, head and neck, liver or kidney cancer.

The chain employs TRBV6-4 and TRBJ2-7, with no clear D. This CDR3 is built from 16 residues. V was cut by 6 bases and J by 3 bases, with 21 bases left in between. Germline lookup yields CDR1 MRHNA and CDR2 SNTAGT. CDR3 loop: CASRTRVTKNFYEQYF. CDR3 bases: TGTGCCAGCAGGACCCGGGTGACAAAGAATTTCTACGAGCAGTACTTC.

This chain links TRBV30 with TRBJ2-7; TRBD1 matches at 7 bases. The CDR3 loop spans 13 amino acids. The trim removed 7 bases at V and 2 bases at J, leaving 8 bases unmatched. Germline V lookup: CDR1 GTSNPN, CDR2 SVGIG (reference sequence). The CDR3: CAFTRDSTYEQYF. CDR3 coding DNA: TGTGCCTTCACCCGGGACAGCACCTACGAGCAGTACTTC.

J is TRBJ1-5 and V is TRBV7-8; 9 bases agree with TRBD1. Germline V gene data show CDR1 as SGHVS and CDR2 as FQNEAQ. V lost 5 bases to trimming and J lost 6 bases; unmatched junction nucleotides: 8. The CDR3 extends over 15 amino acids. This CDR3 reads CASSRSGQGSQPQHF. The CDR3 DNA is TGTGCCAGCAGCCGATCGGGACAGGGCAGTCAGCCCCAGCATTTT.

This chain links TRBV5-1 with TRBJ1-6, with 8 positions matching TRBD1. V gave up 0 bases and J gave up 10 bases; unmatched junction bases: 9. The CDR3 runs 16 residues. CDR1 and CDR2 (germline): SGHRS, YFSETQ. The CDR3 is CASSLEGTGAGSPLHF. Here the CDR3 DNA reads TGCGCCAGCAGCTTGGAGGGGACAGGCGCCGGGTCACCCCTCCACTTT.

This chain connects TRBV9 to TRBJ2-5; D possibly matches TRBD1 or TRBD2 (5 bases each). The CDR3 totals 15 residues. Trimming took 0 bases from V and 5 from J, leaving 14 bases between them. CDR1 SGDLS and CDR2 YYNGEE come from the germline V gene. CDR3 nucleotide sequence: TGTGCCAGCAGCGTAGGCGTCGGGACCGCCGAGACCCAGTACTTC. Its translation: CASSVGVGTAETQYF.

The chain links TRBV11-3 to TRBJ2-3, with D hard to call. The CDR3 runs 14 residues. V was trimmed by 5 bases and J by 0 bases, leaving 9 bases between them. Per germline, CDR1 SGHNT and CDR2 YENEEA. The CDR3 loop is CASSPGRSTDTQYF. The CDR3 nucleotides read TGTGCCAGCAGCCCAGGACGGAGCACAGATACGCAGTATTTT. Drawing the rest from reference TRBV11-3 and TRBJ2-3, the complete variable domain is EAGVVQSPRYKIIEKKQPVAFWCNPISGHNTLYWYLQNLGQGPELLIRYENEEAVDDSQLPKDRFSAERLKGVDSTLKIQPAELGDSAVYLCASSPGRSTDTQYFGPGTRLTVL.

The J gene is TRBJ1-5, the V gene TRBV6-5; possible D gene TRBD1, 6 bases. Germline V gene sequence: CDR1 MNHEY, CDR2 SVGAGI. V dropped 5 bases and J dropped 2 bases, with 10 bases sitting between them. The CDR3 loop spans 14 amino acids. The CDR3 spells CASSNRQGNQPQHF. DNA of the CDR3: TGTGCCAGCAGTAACCGACAGGGCAATCAGCCCCAGCATTTT.

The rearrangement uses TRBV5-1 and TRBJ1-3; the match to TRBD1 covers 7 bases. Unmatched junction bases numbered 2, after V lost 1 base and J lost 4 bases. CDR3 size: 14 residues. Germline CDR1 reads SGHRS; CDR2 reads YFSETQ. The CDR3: CASSLTGAGNTIYF. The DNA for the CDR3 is TGCGCCAGCAGCTTGACAGGGGCGGGAAACACCATATATTTT.

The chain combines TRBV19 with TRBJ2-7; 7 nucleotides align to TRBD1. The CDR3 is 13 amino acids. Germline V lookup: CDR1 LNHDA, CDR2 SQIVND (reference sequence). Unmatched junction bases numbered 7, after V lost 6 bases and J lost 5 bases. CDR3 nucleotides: TGTGCCAGTAGCTTAAAAGACAGGGACGAGCAGTACTTC. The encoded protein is CASSLKDRDEQYF. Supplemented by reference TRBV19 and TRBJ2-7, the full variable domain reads DGGITQSPKYLFRKEGQNVTLSCEQNLNHDAMYWYRQDPGQGLRLIYYSQIVNDFQKGDIAEGYSVSREKKESFPLTVTSAQKNPTAFYLCASSLKDRDEQYFGPGTRLTVT.

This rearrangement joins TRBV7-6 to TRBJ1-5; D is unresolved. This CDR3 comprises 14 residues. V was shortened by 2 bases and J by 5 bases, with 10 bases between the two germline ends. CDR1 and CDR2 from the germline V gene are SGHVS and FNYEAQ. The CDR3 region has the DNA TGTGCCAGCAGCTTAACGGGGAGGGATCAGCCCCAGCATTTT. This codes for CASSLTGRDQPQHF.

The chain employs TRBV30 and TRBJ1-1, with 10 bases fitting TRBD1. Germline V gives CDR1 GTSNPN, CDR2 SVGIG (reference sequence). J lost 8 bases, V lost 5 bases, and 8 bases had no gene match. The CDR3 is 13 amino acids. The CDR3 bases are TGTGCCTGGGGGGACAGGGGAATGATAGAAGCTTTCTTT. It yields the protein CAWGDRGMIEAFF.

In DNA, the CDR3 is TGCGCCAGCAGCCAATCCCGACCACGCACCCTGCGGGATACGCAGTATTTT. It codes for CASSQSRPRTLRDTQYF. This sequence joins TRBV4-1 and TRBJ2-3; D not certain. This CDR3 is built from 17 residues. Trimming pared 2 bases from V and 6 bases from J, leaving 21 bases between. CDR1 is MGHRA, CDR2 YSYEKL, per germline.

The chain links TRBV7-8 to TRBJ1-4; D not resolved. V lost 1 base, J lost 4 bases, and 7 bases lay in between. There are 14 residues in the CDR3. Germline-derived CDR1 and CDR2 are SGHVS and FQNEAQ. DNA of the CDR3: TGTGCCAGCAGCTTAGGGCCTAATAATGAAAAACTGTTTTTT. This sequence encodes CASSLGPNNEKLFF.

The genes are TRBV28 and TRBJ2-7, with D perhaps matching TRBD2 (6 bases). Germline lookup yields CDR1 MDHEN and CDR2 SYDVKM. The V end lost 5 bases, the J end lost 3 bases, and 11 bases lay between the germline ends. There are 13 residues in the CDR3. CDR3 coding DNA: TGTGCCAGCAGTCAACCAGCGGGCTACGAGCAGTACTTC. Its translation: CASSQPAGYEQYF.

The CDR3 sequence is CASSLRSGGSREEQFF. The CDR3 DNA reads TGCGCCAGCAGCTTGAGGAGCGGGGGGTCGAGGGAAGAGCAGTTCTTC. V and J are TRBV5-1 and TRBJ2-1; 9 nucleotides line up with TRBD2. This CDR3 has 16 amino acids. Germline V gives CDR1 SGHRS, CDR2 YFSETQ. J lost 10 bases, V lost 1 base, and 12 bases had no gene match.

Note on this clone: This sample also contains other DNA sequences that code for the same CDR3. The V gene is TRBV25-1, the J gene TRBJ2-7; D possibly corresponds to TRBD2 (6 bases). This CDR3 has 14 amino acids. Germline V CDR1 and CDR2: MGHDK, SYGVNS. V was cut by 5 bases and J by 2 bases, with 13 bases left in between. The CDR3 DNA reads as TGTGCCAGCAGTCCTCCGGGACTGACCTACGAGCAGTACTTC. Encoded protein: CASSPPGLTYEQYF.

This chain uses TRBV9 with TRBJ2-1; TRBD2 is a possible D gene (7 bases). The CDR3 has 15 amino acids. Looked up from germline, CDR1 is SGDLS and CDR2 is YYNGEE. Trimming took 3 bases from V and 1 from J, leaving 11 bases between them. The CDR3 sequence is CASSAGGRSYNEQFF. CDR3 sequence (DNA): TGTGCCAGCAGCGCGGGGGGCAGATCCTACAATGAGCAGTTCTTC.

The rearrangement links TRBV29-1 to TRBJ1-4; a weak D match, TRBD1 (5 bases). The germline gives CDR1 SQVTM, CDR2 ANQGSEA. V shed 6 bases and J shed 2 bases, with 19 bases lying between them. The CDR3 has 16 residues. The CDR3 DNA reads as TGCAGCGTCTCGAGGGGCCGCGGGCCTACTAATGAAAAACTGTTTTTT. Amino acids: CSVSRGRGPTNEKLFF.

The CDR3 sequence: CASSARPDSAYEQYF. The CDR3 nucleotides are TGTGCCAGTAGTGCCCGGCCGGATTCCGCCTACGAGCAGTACTTC. The chain links TRBV19 to TRBJ2-7; D ambiguous. V gave up 5 bases and J gave up 2 bases, with 16 bases separating them. This CDR3 contains 15 residues. Germline CDR1 LNHDA, CDR2 SQIVND (reference sequence).

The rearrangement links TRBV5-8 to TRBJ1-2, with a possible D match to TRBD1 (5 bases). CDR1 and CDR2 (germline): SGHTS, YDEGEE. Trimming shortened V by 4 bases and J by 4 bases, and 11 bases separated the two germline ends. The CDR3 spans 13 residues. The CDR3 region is CASSRRGIYGYTF. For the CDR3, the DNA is TGTGCCAGCAGCCGGAGGGGAATCTATGGCTACACCTTC.

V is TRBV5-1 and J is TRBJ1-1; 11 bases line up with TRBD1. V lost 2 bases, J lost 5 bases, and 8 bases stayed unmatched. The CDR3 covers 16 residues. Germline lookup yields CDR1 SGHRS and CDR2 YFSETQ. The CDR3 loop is CASSFDPGQGGTEAFF. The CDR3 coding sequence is TGCGCCAGCAGCTTTGACCCGGGACAGGGGGGAACTGAAGCTTTCTTT.

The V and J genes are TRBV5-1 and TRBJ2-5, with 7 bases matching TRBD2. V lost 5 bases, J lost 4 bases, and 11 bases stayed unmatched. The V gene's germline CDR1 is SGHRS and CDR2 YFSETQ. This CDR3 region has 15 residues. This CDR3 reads CASRNEGGSGETQYF. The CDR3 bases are TGCGCCAGCAGAAACGAGGGCGGGAGTGGAGAGACCCAGTACTTC.

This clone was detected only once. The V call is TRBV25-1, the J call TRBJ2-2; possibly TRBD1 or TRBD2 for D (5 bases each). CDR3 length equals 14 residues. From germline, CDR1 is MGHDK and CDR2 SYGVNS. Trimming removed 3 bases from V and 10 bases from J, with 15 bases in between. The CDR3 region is CASSEPGTREELFF. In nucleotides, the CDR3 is TGTGCCAGCAGTGAGCCGGGGACCAGGGAGGAGCTGTTTTTT.

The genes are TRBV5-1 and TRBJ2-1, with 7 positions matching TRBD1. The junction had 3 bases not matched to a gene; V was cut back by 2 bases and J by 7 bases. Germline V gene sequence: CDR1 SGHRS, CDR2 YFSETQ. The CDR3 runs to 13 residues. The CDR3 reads CASSFPRGNEQFF. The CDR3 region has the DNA TGCGCCAGCAGCTTTCCCAGGGGGAATGAGCAGTTCTTC.

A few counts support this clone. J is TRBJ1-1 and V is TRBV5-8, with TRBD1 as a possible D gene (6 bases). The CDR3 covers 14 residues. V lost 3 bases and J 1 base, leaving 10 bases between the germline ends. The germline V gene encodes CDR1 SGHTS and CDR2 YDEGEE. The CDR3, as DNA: TGTGCCAGCAGCTGGACAGATAGGAACACTGAAGCTTTCTTT. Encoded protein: CASSWTDRNTEAFF.

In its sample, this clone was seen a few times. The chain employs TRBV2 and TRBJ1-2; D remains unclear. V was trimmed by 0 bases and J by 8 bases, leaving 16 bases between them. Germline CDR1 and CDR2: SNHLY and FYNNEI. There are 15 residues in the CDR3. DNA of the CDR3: TGTGCCAGCAGTGAAGCGGGCAGCTACCTATGGGGCTACACCTTC. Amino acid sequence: CASSEAGSYLWGYTF.

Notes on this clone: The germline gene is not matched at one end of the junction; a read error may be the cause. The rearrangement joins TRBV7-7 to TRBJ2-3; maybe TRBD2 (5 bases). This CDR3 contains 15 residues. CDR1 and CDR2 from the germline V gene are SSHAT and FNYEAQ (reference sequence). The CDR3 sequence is CASSPQVRTTDTQYF. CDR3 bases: TGTGCTAGCAGCCCCCAGGTCAGGACTACAGATACGCAGTATTTT. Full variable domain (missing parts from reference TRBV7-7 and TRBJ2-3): GAGVSQSPRYKVTKRGQDVTLRCDPISSHATLYWYQQALGQGPEFLTYFNYEAQPDKSGLPSDRFSAERPEGSISTLTIQRTEQRDSAMYRCASSPQVRTTDTQYFGPGTRLTVL.

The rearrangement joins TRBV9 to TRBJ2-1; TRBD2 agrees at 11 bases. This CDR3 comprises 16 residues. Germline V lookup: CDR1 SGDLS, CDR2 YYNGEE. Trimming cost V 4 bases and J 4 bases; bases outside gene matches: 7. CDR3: CASSQRLAGGYNEQFF. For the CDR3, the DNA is TGTGCCAGCAGCCAACGCCTAGCGGGGGGTTACAATGAGCAGTTCTTC.

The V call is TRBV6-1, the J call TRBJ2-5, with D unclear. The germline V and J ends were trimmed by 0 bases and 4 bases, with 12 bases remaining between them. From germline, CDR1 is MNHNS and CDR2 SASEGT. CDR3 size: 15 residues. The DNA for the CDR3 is TGTGCCAGCAGTGAAGCGGGCCCCCCAGGAGAGACCCAGTACTTC. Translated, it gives CASSEAGPPGETQYF.

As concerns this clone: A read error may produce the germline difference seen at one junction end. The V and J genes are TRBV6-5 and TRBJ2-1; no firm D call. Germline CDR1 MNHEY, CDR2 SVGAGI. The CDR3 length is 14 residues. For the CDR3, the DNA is TGTGCCAGCAGTTACTCAGACTCCGACAATGAGCAGTTCTTC. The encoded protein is CASSYSDSDNEQFF.